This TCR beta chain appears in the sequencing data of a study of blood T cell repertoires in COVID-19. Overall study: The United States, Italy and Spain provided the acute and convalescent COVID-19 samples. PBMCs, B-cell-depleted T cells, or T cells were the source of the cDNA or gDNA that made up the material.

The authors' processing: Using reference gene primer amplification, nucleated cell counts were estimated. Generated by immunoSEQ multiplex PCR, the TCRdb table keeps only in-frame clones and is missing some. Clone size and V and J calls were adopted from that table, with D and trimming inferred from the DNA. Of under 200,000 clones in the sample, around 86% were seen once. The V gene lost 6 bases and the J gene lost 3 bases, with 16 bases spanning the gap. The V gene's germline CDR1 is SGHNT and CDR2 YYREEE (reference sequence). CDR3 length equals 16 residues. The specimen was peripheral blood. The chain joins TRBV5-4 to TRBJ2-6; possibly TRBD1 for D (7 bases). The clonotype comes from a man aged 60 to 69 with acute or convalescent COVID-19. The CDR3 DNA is TGTGCCAGCACTACAGGAGGGGGCGTTGGGGCCAACGTCCTGACTTTC. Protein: CASTTGGGVGANVLTF.